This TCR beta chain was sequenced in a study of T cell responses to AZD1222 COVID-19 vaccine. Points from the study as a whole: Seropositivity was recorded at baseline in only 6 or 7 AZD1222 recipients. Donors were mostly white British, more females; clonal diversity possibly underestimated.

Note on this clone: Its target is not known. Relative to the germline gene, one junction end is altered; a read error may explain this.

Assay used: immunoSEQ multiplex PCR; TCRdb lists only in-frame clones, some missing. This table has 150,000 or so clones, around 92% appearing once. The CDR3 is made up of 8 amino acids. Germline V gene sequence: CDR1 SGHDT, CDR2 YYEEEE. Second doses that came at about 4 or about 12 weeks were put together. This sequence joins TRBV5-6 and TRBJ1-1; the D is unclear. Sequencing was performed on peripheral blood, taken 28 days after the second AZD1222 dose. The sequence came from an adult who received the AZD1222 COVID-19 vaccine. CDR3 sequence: CASSLENF. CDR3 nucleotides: TGTGCCAGCAGCCTTGAAAACTTT.